This entry lists 9 T cell receptor beta chains sequenced from one sample in a study of blood T cell repertoires in COVID-19 (dated by TCRdb to 2019 to 2021). Libraries were constructed by the immunoSEQ multiplex PCR assay. In its TCRdb copy, this immuneACCESS table keeps in-frame sequences only and misses some clones. Where compared with another copy, unresolved V genes explain less than half of these, and the others have no known cause. The sample table lists approximately 75,000 clones, 80% to 90% of them with a count of one. The ten largest clones take up approximately 0.59% of the sample. The sequenced sample consisted of peripheral blood. The receptors shown here come from a man aged 60 to 69 with acute or convalescent COVID-19.

This sequence joins TRBV5-4 and TRBJ1-4; TRBD1 is a possible D gene (5 bases). The CDR3 is made up of 14 amino acids. From germline, CDR1 is SGHNT and CDR2 YYREEE (reference sequence). V was trimmed by 0 bases and J by 7 bases, leaving 10 bases between them. The DNA for the CDR3 is TGTGCCAGCAGCTTGGCAGGGCAAGGTGAAAAACTGTTTTTT. Its translation is CASSLAGQGEKLFF.

This clone was observed a few times. The rearrangement joins TRBV10-3 to TRBJ2-3; TRBD1 agrees at 11 bases. The germline CDR1 and CDR2 sequences are ENHRY and SYGVKD. Unmatched junction bases numbered 6, after V lost 4 bases and J lost 3 bases. This CDR3 region has 16 residues. The CDR3 DNA sequence: TGTGCCATCAGTGCTTTGGGACAGGGGGGAACAGATACGCAGTATTTT. Translating gives CAISALGQGGTDTQYF.

The V and J genes are TRBV29-1 and TRBJ2-7, with 13 positions matching TRBD2. CDR3 length: 15 amino acids. Trimming cost V 7 bases and J 2 bases; bases outside gene matches: 8. Germline CDR1 SQVTM, CDR2 ANQGSEA. The CDR3 bases are TGCAGCGCGTGGACTAGCGGGAGTCGCACCTACGAGCAGTACTTC. Residues: CSAWTSGSRTYEQYF.

This rearrangement joins TRBV5-4 to TRBJ1-4; D unclear. CDR3 length equals 15 residues. The V and J ends lost 0 bases and 7 bases respectively, with 13 bases between them. Germline CDR1 reads SGHNT; CDR2 reads YYREEE (reference sequence). In nucleotides, the CDR3 is TGTGCCAGCAGCTTGGGGTCTCAGCGTCGTGAAAAACTGTTTTTT. This codes for CASSLGSQRREKLFF.

The V and J genes are TRBV6-6 and TRBJ2-1; TRBD2 agrees at 9 bases. The CDR3 is made up of 14 amino acids. J was trimmed by 7 bases and V by 6 bases; bases with no gene match: 7. Germline CDR1 MNHNY, CDR2 SVGAGI (reference sequence). CDR3 coding DNA: TGTGCCAGCAGCCCGGGGACTAGCTTGAATGAGCAGTTCTTC. This codes for CASSPGTSLNEQFF.

The chain uses TRBV19 and TRBJ2-5, with a weak D call TRBD1 (5 bases). Between the trimmed V and J ends, which lost 1 base and 10 bases, there was a span of 13 bases. The V gene's germline CDR1 is LNHDA and CDR2 SQIVND (reference sequence). This CDR3 contains 13 residues. CDR3 in DNA: TGTGCCAGTAGTATAGGGACACGCTCTAACCAGTACTTC. It encodes CASSIGTRSNQYF.

The rearrangement links TRBV7-3 to TRBJ2-7; 10 bases agree with TRBD1. With V trimmed by 2 bases and J by 3 bases, 7 bases remained unmatched. CDR1 is SGHTA, CDR2 FQGTGA, per germline. The CDR3 is 16 residues long. CDR3 loop: CASSLLGQGTSYEQYF. The DNA of the CDR3 is TGTGCCAGCAGCTTATTGGGACAGGGGACTAGCTACGAGCAGTACTTC.

The J gene is TRBJ1-1, the V gene TRBV6-5; D is unresolved. Germline V lookup: CDR1 MNHEY, CDR2 SVGAGI. The CDR3 spans 13 residues. V was cut by 2 bases and J by 4 bases, with 8 bases left in between. The CDR3: CASSYGQTTEAFF. The CDR3 bases are TGTGCCAGCAGTTACGGGCAGACCACTGAAGCTTTCTTT.

The genes are TRBV3-1 (or the pseudogene TRBV3-2) and TRBJ2-7; 8 bases fit TRBD2. The CDR3 is 14 residues long. The V gene end was trimmed by 4 bases and the J gene end by 4 bases; junction bases not matched to a gene: 6. Germline loops: CDR1 LGHDT, CDR2 YNNKEL (reference sequence). CDR3 DNA sequence: TGTGCCAGCAGCCCCAGCGGGAGCTGGTACGAGCAGTACTTC. As protein: CASSPSGSWYEQYF.